This TCR beta chain was recorded in a study of response to subunit inactivated influenza vaccine. Study conclusions and caveats: Authors proposed each seasonal influenza vaccination draws in few new T cells.

In regard to this clonotype: Its target is not known.

One entry per CDR3 protein results from TCRdb running MiXCR on the RT-PCR reads. This table has roughly 700,000 distinct CDR3 sequences, approximately 13% appearing once. Germline V gene sequence: CDR1 LGHNA, CDR2 YNFKEQ. With 4 bases removed from V and 0 bases from J, the gap between germline ends came to 12 bases. The CDR3 consists of 15 residues. This sequence was found in a man aged 45-65 years who received an inactivated influenza vaccine. Sequenced material: PBMCs from blood, taken less than 15 days before vaccination. This sequence joins TRBV4-2 and TRBJ1-2; TRBD1 is a possible D gene (6 bases). The CDR3 DNA is TGTGCCAGCAGCCTCCTGGGGGCCGCTAACTATGGCTACACCTTC. It encodes CASSLLGAANYGYTF.